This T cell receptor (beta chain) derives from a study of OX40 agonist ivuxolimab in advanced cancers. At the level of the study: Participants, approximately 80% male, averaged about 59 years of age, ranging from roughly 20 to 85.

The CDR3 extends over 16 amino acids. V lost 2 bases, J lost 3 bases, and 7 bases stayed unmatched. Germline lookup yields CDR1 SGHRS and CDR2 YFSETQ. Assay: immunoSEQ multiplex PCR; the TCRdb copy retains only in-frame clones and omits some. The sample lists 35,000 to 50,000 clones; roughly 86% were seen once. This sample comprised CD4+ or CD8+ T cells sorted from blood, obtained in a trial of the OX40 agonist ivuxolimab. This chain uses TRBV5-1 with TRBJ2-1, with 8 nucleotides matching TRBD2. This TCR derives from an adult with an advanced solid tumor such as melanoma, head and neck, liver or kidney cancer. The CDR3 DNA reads TGCGCCAGCAGCTTCCCTCGGCTAGCGGGCTACAATGAGCAGTTCTTC. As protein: CASSFPRLAGYNEQFF.